Shown below are 22 T cell receptor beta chains from a single sample sequenced in a study of blood T cells in healthy people across ages. Primers used in a second PCR of roughly 6 to 11 cycles were a sample-barcoded 5' primer and a J-beta primer mix. TCRdb used MiXCR to reprocess the 5' RACE reads, holding one entry per CDR3 protein. The data contain some 1.1 million distinct CDR3 sequences, 30% to 40% of them seen just once; the ten biggest clones take up roughly 14%. Sequenced material: blood. These receptors all stem from a man aged 18 to 30 in good health.

V gene TRBV12-3 or TRBV12-4 combines with J gene TRBJ1-4; D unclear. V lost 3 bases and J 8 bases, leaving 19 bases between the germline ends. The CDR3 sequence is 16 residues long. The chain's CDR3 is CASSFSGSDLGEKLFF. The DNA of the CDR3 is TGTGCCAGCAGTTTTTCGGGCTCGGATTTAGGGGAAAAACTGTTTTTT.

The CDR3 here is CASTTTFGQENTGELFF. CDR3 bases: TGTGCCAGCACCACCACATTCGGACAGGAGAACACCGGGGAGCTGTTTTTT. The genes are TRBV12-3 or TRBV12-4 and TRBJ2-2; 7 bases map to TRBD1. Trimming took 7 bases from V and 1 from J; bases not matched to a gene: 12. There are 17 residues in the CDR3.

The CDR3 reads CASNRERLTNSGANVLTF. CDR3 coding DNA: TGTGCCAGCAACCGGGAGAGGCTAACAAACTCTGGGGCCAACGTCCTGACTTTC. The chain employs TRBV11-3 and TRBJ2-6; TRBD2 is a possible D gene (6 bases). The germline CDR1 and CDR2 sequences are SGHNT and YENEEA. Trimming removed 7 bases from V and 0 bases from J, with 19 bases in between. This CDR3 is 18 amino acids long.

The rearrangement links TRBV5-1 to TRBJ1-2; 9 bases are a match to TRBD1. This CDR3 is 16 amino acids long. Per germline, CDR1 SGHRS and CDR2 YFSETQ. V was pared by 0 bases and J by 3 bases, with 6 bases of the junction left unmatched. The CDR3 loop reads CASSLVPGQGDYGYTF. CDR3 in DNA: TGCGCCAGCAGCTTGGTCCCGGGACAGGGAGACTATGGCTACACCTTC.

V and J are TRBV6-1 and TRBJ2-7, with TRBD1 identical over 7 bases. There are 14 residues in the CDR3. Germline assignment: CDR1 MNHNS and CDR2 SASEGT. J was trimmed by 3 bases and V by 1 base; bases with no gene match: 3. CDR3 DNA sequence: TGTGCCAGCAGTGAAGACAGGGGAGACTACGAGCAGTACTTC. Translated: CASSEDRGDYEQYF.

This clonotype appeared a few times. V usage is TRBV2 and J usage is TRBJ2-7; D unresolved. This CDR3 is 15 amino acids long. The ends were cut back, 3 bases at V and 3 bases at J, with 15 bases in the middle. CDR1 and CDR2 from the germline V gene are SNHLY and FYNNEI. The CDR3 nucleotides read TGTGCCAGCAGTGAGTTTGGGCGTCGGAACTACGAGCAGTACTTC. Amino acid sequence: CASSEFGRRNYEQYF.

The gene calls are TRBV12-3 or TRBV12-4 and TRBJ1-1, with D perhaps matching TRBD1 (5 bases). Trimming pared 5 bases from V and 10 bases from J, leaving 20 bases between. This CDR3 is built from 14 residues. The CDR3 sequence: CASSPGTGLLGAFF. In DNA, the CDR3 is TGTGCCAGCAGTCCCGGGACGGGCCTCCTGGGAGCTTTCTTT.

The chain recombines TRBV12-3 or TRBV12-4 with TRBJ2-5; TRBD2 agrees at 7 bases. The length of the CDR3 is 15 residues. The junction had 8 bases not matched to a gene; V was cut back by 3 bases and J by 4 bases. In DNA form, the CDR3 reads TGTGCCAGCAGTTTTGCGGGGGAAGCGGCAGAGACCCAGTACTTC. Residues: CASSFAGEAAETQYF.

The chain carries TRBV6-2 or TRBV6-3 and TRBJ1-5; 8 positions match TRBD1. This CDR3 has 15 residues. The V gene end was trimmed by 6 bases and the J gene end by 3 bases; junction bases not matched to a gene: 7. Germline V lookup: CDR1 MNHEY, CDR2 SVGEGT. The CDR3 DNA follows: TGTGCCAGCAGACACGACAGGGGCCTCAATCAGCCCCAGCATTTT. Translated, it gives CASRHDRGLNQPQHF.

A few counts support this clonotype. The chain is built from TRBV28 and TRBJ1-5, with D tentatively TRBD1 (5 bases). Germline V gene data show CDR1 as MDHEN and CDR2 as SYDVKM. V lost 1 base and J lost 6, with 13 bases in between. This CDR3 contains 15 residues. The CDR3 reads CASSLSDRLSQPQHF. In DNA form, the CDR3 reads TGTGCCAGCAGTTTATCTGACAGACTGAGTCAGCCCCAGCATTTT.

With regard to this clonotype: Mismatch with germline at one junction end may stem from a read error. This chain uses TRBV4-3 with TRBJ2-1; D is undetermined. The CDR3 extends over 15 amino acids. Germline lookup yields CDR1 LGHNA and CDR2 YSLEER. The CDR3 DNA sequence: TGCGCCGGCAGCCAAGACTTCAGCACCTACAATGAGCAGTTCTTC. It encodes CAGSQDFSTYNEQFF.

The chain employs TRBV4-1 and TRBJ2-7, with D hard to call. Germline CDR1 reads MGHRA; CDR2 reads YSYEKL. The CDR3 totals 13 residues. The V and J ends lost 0 bases and 7 bases respectively, with 10 bases between them. CDR3 sequence: CASSQDLWNEQYF. Written as DNA, the CDR3 is TGCGCCAGCAGCCAAGATCTTTGGAATGAGCAGTACTTC.

The V call is TRBV19, the J call TRBJ2-7; TRBD1 aligns across 8 bases. The CDR3 covers 16 residues. V shed 6 bases, J shed 4 bases, and the junction held 14 bases outside the gene matches. The germline CDR1 and CDR2 sequences are LNHDA and SQIVND (reference sequence). CDR3 protein: CASRTRGLGTGYEQYF. For the CDR3, the DNA is TGTGCCAGTAGAACAAGGGGCCTCGGGACAGGTTACGAGCAGTACTTC.

This clonotype has just a few counts. V usage is TRBV4-1 and J usage is TRBJ1-2, with D possibly TRBD1 on 6 matching bases. The germline gives CDR1 MGHRA, CDR2 YSYEKL. The CDR3 has 15 residues. V lost 0 bases and J lost 8, with 16 bases in between. In nucleotides, the CDR3 is TGCGCCAGCAGCCAAGATTATCCGGGAACAGGGGGCTACACCTTC. Translated: CASSQDYPGTGGYTF.

Only a few counts were recorded for this clonotype. The CDR3 protein is CASSASGGWYNEQFF. For the CDR3, the DNA is TGTGCCAGCAGCGCTAGCGGGGGATGGTACAATGAGCAGTTCTTC. V gene TRBV5-8 combines with J gene TRBJ2-1, with TRBD2 identical over 10 bases. Germline V gene data show CDR1 as SGHTS and CDR2 as YDEGEE. The CDR3 has 15 residues. Germline trimming cut 4 bases from V and 4 bases from J; bases unmatched to any gene: 5.

Points on this clonotype: Possible read error: a much larger clone is one base away. The chain couples TRBV9 to TRBJ2-7, with TRBD1 identical over 7 bases. The J call could be wrong; TRBJ2-5 is a better fit for the DNA end. The CDR3 has 13 amino acids. Germline V gives CDR1 SGDLS, CDR2 YYNGEE. Here the CDR3 DNA reads TGTGCCTGCAGCAGACAGGGTGGAGAGACCCAGTACTTC. Protein product: CACSRQGGETQYF.

This clonotype has just a few counts. This chain connects TRBV5-1 to TRBJ1-1; possibly TRBD1 for D (6 bases). Per the germline V gene, CDR1 is SGHRS and CDR2 is YFSETQ. This CDR3 is built from 11 residues. V was clipped by 7 bases and J by 5 bases, with 9 bases between them. In DNA form, the CDR3 reads TGCGCCAGCTTCAGGGGTACTGAAGCTTTCTTT. Amino acids: CASFRGTEAFF.

The gene calls are TRBV12-3 or TRBV12-4 and TRBJ1-1; 7 nucleotides align to TRBD1. Unmatched junction bases numbered 4, after V lost 6 bases and J lost 9 bases. This CDR3 is built from 11 residues. The CDR3 region has the DNA TGTGCCAGCAGGGGACAGTTTCAAGCTTTCTTT. This translates into CASRGQFQAFF.

The V and J genes are TRBV7-2 and TRBJ2-3; 12 positions match TRBD2. The CDR3 sequence is 19 residues long. CDR1 is SGHTA and CDR2 is FQGNSA in the germline V gene. With V trimmed by 5 bases and J by 0 bases, 12 bases remained unmatched. The CDR3 coding sequence is TGTGCCAGCAGCCCTATATGGACTAGCGGGGCCCACAGCACAGATACGCAGTATTTT. Its protein is CASSPIWTSGAHSTDTQYF.

Only one count was recorded for this clonotype. This may arise from a read error, as a much more abundant clone is one base away. The rearrangement uses TRBV20-1 and TRBJ1-2, with a tentative D call TRBD1 (5 bases). The V gene's germline CDR1 is DFQATT and CDR2 SNEGSKA (reference sequence). There are 14 residues in the CDR3. CDR3 loop: CSAPSGIANYGCTF. Here the CDR3 DNA reads TGCAGTGCTCCCTCAGGGATAGCTAACTATGGCTGCACCTTC.

There are a few counts of this clonotype. This rearrangement joins TRBV6-1 to TRBJ1-1; D is unclear. V lost 6 bases and J 1 base, leaving 6 bases between the germline ends. Germline assignment: CDR1 MNHNS and CDR2 SASEGT. The CDR3 spans 12 residues. CDR3 DNA: TGTGCCAGCAGAAAGGCGAACACTGAAGCTTTCTTT. Translated: CASRKANTEAFF.

This chain connects TRBV10-3 to TRBJ2-3; 7 bases map to TRBD2. Trimming took 6 bases from V and 3 from J; bases not matched to a gene: 9. The CDR3 is 15 amino acids. CDR1 is ENHRY, CDR2 SYGVKD, per germline. CDR3 nucleotide sequence: TGTGCCATCAGGGGGGGGGGGAGCGGTACAGATACGCAGTATTTT. It yields the protein CAIRGGGSGTDTQYF.